Below are 18 T cell receptor beta chains sequenced from a single sample in a study of blood T cell repertoires in COVID-19 (dated by TCRdb to the early 2020s). Receptor libraries were prepared by the immunoSEQ multiplex PCR assay. Not all clones reach the TCRdb copy of this immuneACCESS table, which keeps in-frame sequences only. Checked studies attribute under half of the gap to unresolved V genes and leave the rest unexplained. The sample records over 200,000 clones, roughly four fifths of which are singletons. Of the sample, over 9.5% falls within the top ten clones. Specimen: peripheral blood. Receptor source: a woman aged 40 to 50 with acute or convalescent COVID-19.

The chain carries TRBV29-1 and TRBJ2-5, with a tentative D call TRBD1 (5 bases). Germline CDR1 and CDR2: SQVTM and ANQGSEA. There are 13 residues in the CDR3. Trimming pared 3 bases from V and 4 bases from J, leaving 12 bases between. CDR3 coding DNA: TGCAGCGTTGACTTAGGGGTTCGAGAGACCCAGTACTTC. It codes for CSVDLGVRETQYF.

The chain is built from TRBV6-5 and TRBJ1-1, with TRBD1 as a possible D gene (5 bases). Germline V lookup: CDR1 MNHEY, CDR2 SVGAGI. The CDR3 is made up of 14 amino acids. The germline V and J ends were trimmed by 0 bases and 5 bases, with 10 bases remaining between them. The CDR3 nucleotides read TGTGCCAGCAGTTACTCGCAGGGAAGGACTGAAGCTTTCTTT. Encoded protein: CASSYSQGRTEAFF.

The J gene is TRBJ2-5, the V gene TRBV6-4; 7 nucleotides match TRBD2. The CDR3 is 13 residues long. From germline, CDR1 is MRHNA and CDR2 SNTAGT. Trimming took 3 bases from V and 4 from J; bases not matched to a gene: 2. Here the CDR3 DNA reads TGTGCCAGCAGTGAGGGGGGGGGAGAGACCCAGTACTTC. Protein: CASSEGGGETQYF.

This chain uses TRBV18 with TRBJ1-5, with 10 bases that match TRBD1. This CDR3 has 18 amino acids. CDR1 KGHSH and CDR2 LQKENI come from the germline V gene. The junction had 14 bases not matched to a gene; V was cut back by 6 bases and J by 3 bases. The CDR3 loop reads CASSLGDRGLFSNQPQHF. As DNA, the CDR3 is TGTGCCAGCTCTCTAGGGGACAGGGGACTTTTTTCCAATCAGCCCCAGCATTTT.

The gene calls are TRBV5-1 and TRBJ2-5; TRBD2 aligns across 8 bases. After removal of 4 bases from V and 5 bases from J, the junction contained 10 bases not matched to a gene. The CDR3 spans 15 residues. CDR1 is SGHRS, CDR2 YFSETQ, per germline. CDR3 nucleotide sequence: TGCGCCAGCAGCAACCCCGGACAGCGGGGGGAGACCCAGTACTTC. Protein: CASSNPGQRGETQYF.

This chain uses TRBV21-1 with TRBJ2-1; whether TRBD2, the table's D call, matches the DNA was not checked. TRBV21-1 is flagged as a pseudogene. The CDR3 length is 16 residues. Here the CDR3 reads CASSLHQIMTTGEQFF. In nucleotides, the CDR3 is TGTGCCAGCAGCCTACACCAGATTATGACTACCGGTGAGCAGTTCTTC.

The chain uses TRBV6-1 and TRBJ1-6; D gene unclear. This CDR3 contains 13 residues. Germline CDR1 reads MNHNS; CDR2 reads SASEGT. The germline V and J ends were trimmed by 2 bases and 9 bases, with 8 bases remaining between them. The CDR3 coding sequence is TGTGCCAGCAGTGAAATTCTTTCTTCACCCCTCCACTTT. It specifies CASSEILSSPLHF.

The rearrangement links TRBV6-2 or TRBV6-3 to TRBJ2-5; the match to TRBD2 covers 10 bases. CDR3 length: 15 residues. The ends lost 5 bases at V and 5 bases at J; junction bases unmatched: 8. Germline assignment: CDR1 MNHEY and CDR2 SVGEGT. Written as DNA, the CDR3 is TGTGCCAGCAGTATCCTAGCGGGAGCCGGGGAGACCCAGTACTTC. Protein sequence: CASSILAGAGETQYF.

This chain uses TRBV25-1 with TRBJ1-1; the D gene is possibly TRBD1 (6 bases). Trimming removed 3 bases from V and 1 base from J, with 9 bases in between. The CDR3 totals 14 residues. CDR1 MGHDK and CDR2 SYGVNS come from the germline V gene. The CDR3 loop is CASSERGANTEAFF. CDR3 in DNA: TGTGCCAGCAGTGAGCGGGGGGCGAACACTGAAGCTTTCTTT.

The CDR3 here is CASSEGSGGPDKQFF. The CDR3 nucleotides read TGTGCCAGCAGTGAAGGGAGCGGGGGGCCCGATAAGCAGTTCTTC. The rearrangement links TRBV2 to TRBJ2-1, with TRBD2 matching 9 bases. This CDR3 comprises 15 residues. V gave up 1 base and J gave up 11 bases; unmatched junction bases: 9. Germline assignment: CDR1 SNHLY and CDR2 FYNNEI.

The chain employs TRBV24-1 and TRBJ2-3; 9 bases are shared with TRBD2. Per germline, CDR1 KGHDR and CDR2 SFDVKD. The CDR3 extends over 13 amino acids. The J segment lost 6 bases and the V segment lost 12 bases, leaving 9 bases of the junction unmatched. This CDR3 reads CASSSGARDTQYF. As DNA, the CDR3 is TGTGCCTCCTCTAGCGGGGCGCGTGATACGCAGTATTTT.

V usage is TRBV15 and J usage is TRBJ2-7; D is perhaps TRBD2 (6 bases). The CDR3 has 15 residues. V lost 0 bases and J lost 3, with 12 bases in between. Germline V lookup: CDR1 LNHNV, CDR2 YYDKDF (reference sequence). The CDR3 spells CATSRESGRFYEQYF. Here the CDR3 DNA reads TGTGCCACCAGCAGAGAATCAGGGAGGTTCTACGAGCAGTACTTC.

V and J are TRBV3-1 (or the pseudogene TRBV3-2) and TRBJ1-4, with 9 bases identical to TRBD1. The germline V gene has CDR1 LGHDT and CDR2 YNNKEL (reference sequence). This CDR3 region has 17 residues. V trimming: 0 bases; J trimming: 4 bases; junction bases outside the gene matches: 6. CDR3 loop: CASSQEGQGAVNEKLFF. CDR3 in DNA: TGTGCCAGCAGCCAAGAGGGACAGGGCGCAGTTAATGAAAAACTGTTTTTT.

The V call is TRBV30, the J call TRBJ1-4; 7 bases map to TRBD1. Germline V gene sequence: CDR1 GTSNPN, CDR2 SVGIG (reference sequence). The CDR3 runs 14 residues. V was pared by 0 bases and J by 7 bases, with 5 bases of the junction left unmatched. This CDR3 reads CAWSVPRGAEKLFF. The DNA for the CDR3 is TGTGCCTGGAGTGTCCCCAGGGGGGCTGAAAAACTGTTTTTT.

In its sample, this clone was seen once. The chain links TRBV30 to TRBJ2-7; 10 bases are shared with TRBD1. Per germline, CDR1 GTSNPN and CDR2 SVGIG (reference sequence). This CDR3 has 14 amino acids. The V and J ends lost 3 bases and 5 bases, in that order; junction bases with no gene match: 7. CDR3 amino acids: CAWRRDRGFDEQYF. CDR3 sequence (DNA): TGTGCCTGGAGGAGGGACAGGGGATTCGACGAGCAGTACTTC.

This clone was seen a handful of times. One junction end disagrees with the germline gene, perhaps due to a read error. This rearrangement joins TRBV30 to TRBJ1-2; D is ambiguous. CDR1 is GTSNPN and CDR2 is SVGIG in the germline V gene (reference sequence). The CDR3 spans 11 residues. The CDR3 loop is CAWSTIEATYF. The CDR3 DNA sequence: TGTGCCTGGAGTACGATCGAGGCAACTTACTTC.

The J gene is TRBJ2-7, the V gene TRBV5-6; D may be TRBD1 (6 bases). The CDR3 is made up of 15 amino acids. V lost 0 bases to trimming and J lost 2 bases, with 12 bases between them. Germline V gene sequence: CDR1 SGHDT, CDR2 YYEEEE. This CDR3 is CASSLAGEGAYEQYF. In nucleotides, the CDR3 is TGTGCCAGCAGCTTGGCAGGTGAGGGGGCCTACGAGCAGTACTTC. The variable domain in full, completed from reference TRBV5-6 and TRBJ2-7, reads DAGVTQSPTHLIKTRGQQVTLRCSPKSGHDTVSWYQQALGQGPQFIFQYYEEEERQRGNFPDRFSGHQFPNYSSELNVNALLLGDSALYLCASSLAGEGAYEQYFGPGTRLTVT.

This chain connects TRBV3-1 (or the pseudogene TRBV3-2) to TRBJ2-1, with 7 bases lining up with TRBD2. V trimming: 5 bases; J trimming: 9 bases; junction bases outside the gene matches: 4. Germline V CDR1 and CDR2: LGHDT, YNNKEL (reference sequence). The CDR3 runs 12 residues. The CDR3 DNA reads TGTGCCAGCAGCGAGCGGGAAAGTGAGCAGTTCTTC. Protein sequence: CASSERESEQFF.